The clone carrying this T cell receptor beta chain appeared a few times. The antigen is undetermined. The sample is drawn from a study of siplizumab effects on memory and regulatory T cells. Study-level results: No assignable naive or memory phenotype existed for roughly 80-97% of proliferating CD4+ or CD8+ clones. The authors did not confirm suppressive function in proliferating Tregs from siplizumab cultures.

Germline-derived CDR1 and CDR2 are SNHLY and FYNNEI. The CDR3 runs 11 residues. V was cut by 8 bases and J by 7 bases, with 8 bases left in between. Repertoires were generated with immunoSEQ multiplex PCR, while TCRdb's copy carries only in-frame clones and drops some. The sample records 75,000 to 100,000 clones, roughly 94% being singletons. J is TRBJ2-2 and V is TRBV2; possible D gene TRBD1, 5 bases. This TCR derives from a human donor in good health. Material for sequencing was non-Treg CD4+ T cells sorted from blood. Here the CDR3 reads CASHRHGELFF. In nucleotides, the CDR3 is TGTGCCAGCCACAGGCACGGGGAGCTGTTTTTT. The whole variable domain, filled in from reference TRBV2 and TRBJ2-2, reads EPEVTQTPSHQVTQMGQEVILRCVPISNHLYFYWYRQILGQKVEFLVSFYNNEISEKSEIFDDQFSVERPDGSNFTLKIRSTKLEDSAMYFCASHRHGELFFGEGSRLTVL.